A selection of T cell receptor beta chains follows, all from one sample in a study of blood T cells in healthy people across ages. MiXCR was run by TCRdb on the 5' RACE reads, yielding one entry per CDR3 protein. The sample holds some 1.4 million distinct CDR3 sequences, 42% seen once. Sequencing input: blood. Every receptor here comes from a woman under 30 in good health. Each CDR3 is given with its conserved first and last residue. The D gene is left open where the match is weak. Some rows mark clone size as missing; the rest say once, few, many or name a class of expanded clone.

j_call: TRBJ1-1
v_call: TRBV6-2/TRBV6-3
d_call: NA
clone_size: NA
cdr3_aa: CASSSGDAFF
cdr3_nt: TGTGCCAGCAGTTCGGGCGACGCTTTCTTT

j_call: TRBJ2-1
v_call: TRBV9
d_call: TRBD2
clone_size: NA
cdr3_aa: CASSATSGMSNEQFF
cdr3_nt: TGTGCCAGCAGCGCAACTAGCGGGATGTCCAATGAGCAGTTCTTC

j_call: TRBJ2-7
v_call: TRBV18
d_call: NA
clone_size: NA
cdr3_aa: CASSPPESYYEQYF
cdr3_nt: TGTGCCAGCTCACCCCCGGAGTCCTATTACGAGCAGTACTTC

j_call: TRBJ1-2
v_call: TRBV6-1
d_call: NA
clone_size: NA
cdr3_aa: CASSPTRNALYAYTF
cdr3_nt: TGTGCCAGCAGTCCAACACGGAACGCACTCTATGCCTACACCTTC

j_call: TRBJ2-5
v_call: TRBV7-6
d_call: NA
clone_size: NA
cdr3_aa: CASSLEGGTYQETQYF
cdr3_nt: TGTGCCAGCAGCTTAGAAGGAGGGACATACCAAGAGACCCAGTACTTC

j_call: TRBJ2-5
v_call: TRBV20-1
d_call: TRBD1
clone_size: NA
cdr3_aa: CSALTDRALDNEQYF
cdr3_nt: TGCAGTGCTTTGACCGACAGGGCCCTCGACAATGAGCAGTACTTC

j_call: TRBJ1-4
v_call: TRBV20-1
d_call: NA
clone_size: NA
cdr3_aa: CSASQGLNEKLFF
cdr3_nt: TGCAGTGCTAGTCAGGGGCTTAATGAAAAACTGTTTTTT

j_call: TRBJ1-2
v_call: TRBV24-1
d_call: NA
clone_size: NA
cdr3_aa: CATSDFAGNGYTF
cdr3_nt: TGTGCCACCAGTGATTTTGCAGGGAATGGCTACACCTTC

j_call: TRBJ2-7
v_call: TRBV4-1
d_call: TRBD2
clone_size: NA
cdr3_aa: CASSQVSSGSYNEQYF
cdr3_nt: TGCGCCAGCAGCCAAGTTTCTAGCGGCTCCTACAATGAGCAGTACTTC

j_call: TRBJ2-5
v_call: TRBV27
d_call: NA
clone_size: few
cdr3_aa: CASGGTPGQSYQETQYF
cdr3_nt: TGTGCCAGCGGCGGGACTCCGGGACAATCGTACCAAGAGACCCAGTACTTC

j_call: TRBJ2-5
v_call: TRBV20-1
d_call: TRBD2
clone_size: NA
cdr3_aa: CSAPEREWETQYF
cdr3_nt: TGCAGTGCTCCAGAGCGGGAGTGGGAGACCCAGTACTTC

j_call: TRBJ2-7
v_call: TRBV20-1
d_call: TRBD1
clone_size: few
cdr3_aa: CSAIKQGVEQYF
cdr3_nt: TGCAGTGCTATAAAACAGGGGGTCGAGCAGTACTTC

j_call: TRBJ2-5
v_call: TRBV6-1
d_call: NA
clone_size: few
cdr3_aa: CASSEFMGRTQYF
cdr3_nt: TGTGCCAGCAGTGAGTTTATGGGTCGGACCCAGTACTTC

j_call: TRBJ1-2
v_call: TRBV20-1
d_call: NA
clone_size: few
cdr3_aa: CSAQPGFRGPGYTF
cdr3_nt: TGCAGTGCGCAGCCCGGTTTTAGGGGTCCGGGCTACACCTTC

j_call: TRBJ2-2
v_call: TRBV2
d_call: TRBD2
clone_size: few
cdr3_aa: CASSELAGPFGELFF
cdr3_nt: TGTGCCAGCAGTGAGCTAGCGGGGCCCTTCGGGGAGCTGTTTTTT

j_call: TRBJ2-1
v_call: TRBV6-6
d_call: TRBD2
clone_size: few
cdr3_aa: CASSYKLAGDRNEQFF
cdr3_nt: TGTGCCAGCAGTTATAAACTAGCGGGAGACAGGAATGAGCAGTTCTTC

j_call: TRBJ2-7
v_call: TRBV6-6
d_call: NA
clone_size: few
cdr3_aa: CASSSQARNEQYF
cdr3_nt: TGTGCCAGCAGCTCGCAAGCAAGGAATGAGCAGTACTTC

j_call: TRBJ1-1
v_call: TRBV12-3/TRBV12-4
d_call: NA
clone_size: NA
cdr3_aa: CASRTAGDEAFF
cdr3_nt: TGTGCCAGCAGAACCGCCGGGGACGAAGCTTTCTTT

j_call: TRBJ1-4
v_call: TRBV9
d_call: TRBD1
clone_size: NA
cdr3_aa: CASSVADRANEKLFF
cdr3_nt: TGTGCCAGCAGCGTAGCGGACAGGGCTAATGAAAAACTGTTTTTT

j_call: TRBJ2-3
v_call: TRBV5-1
d_call: TRBD1
clone_size: NA
cdr3_aa: CASSFPQGAAGDTQYF
cdr3_nt: TGCGCCAGCAGCTTCCCACAGGGGGCGGCGGGGGATACGCAGTATTTT